The 21 T cell receptor beta chains below all came from one sample that was sequenced in a study of response to subunit inactivated influenza vaccine. MiXCR, applied by TCRdb to the RT-PCR reads, yields one record per CDR3 protein. Of about half a million distinct CDR3 sequences listed, about 25% are singletons. The sequenced sample was CD4+ T cells sorted from PBMCs, obtained 5 days after vaccination. These receptors all stem from a man aged 50-59 years who received an inactivated influenza vaccine.

Ten or more counts support this clonotype. The CDR3 nucleotides read TGTGCCAGCAGTGAGGGCAGGGTGGGCACAGATACGCAGTATTTT. Protein sequence: CASSEGRVGTDTQYF. J is TRBJ2-3 and V is TRBV2; possibly TRBD1 for D (5 bases). The V end lost 3 bases, the J end lost 1 base, and 11 bases lay between the germline ends. The CDR3 is 15 amino acids. Germline V CDR1 and CDR2: SNHLY, FYNNEI.

The rearrangement joins TRBV4-3 to TRBJ2-3, with TRBD2 identical over 9 bases. Germline CDR1 LGHNA, CDR2 YSLEER. Trimming at V came to 4 bases and at J to 5 bases, leaving 22 bases not matched to a gene. This CDR3 spans 20 amino acids. The CDR3 sequence is CASSRDPPRGGRAEGDTQYF. The CDR3 bases are TGCGCCAGCAGCCGCGATCCGCCTCGAGGCGGGAGGGCCGAGGGAGATACGCAGTATTTT.

V gene TRBV25-1 combines with J gene TRBJ1-6, with a possible D match to TRBD1 (5 bases). The CDR3 covers 14 residues. V lost 4 bases, J lost 9 bases, and 13 bases lay in between. The germline V gene encodes CDR1 MGHDK and CDR2 SYGVNS. DNA for the CDR3: TGTGCCAGCAGTGTGGGCAGGGATAGTTCACCCCTCCACTTT. It specifies CASSVGRDSSPLHF.

This clonotype was recorded a few times. V gene TRBV20-1 combines with J gene TRBJ2-2; weak D call: TRBD2 (5 bases). V was shortened by 5 bases and J by 2 bases, with 15 bases between the two germline ends. From germline, CDR1 is DFQATT and CDR2 SNEGSKA (reference sequence). This CDR3 is 15 amino acids long. The chain's CDR3 is CSAQRRSGNTGELFF. The CDR3 nucleotides read TGCAGTGCTCAAAGAAGGAGCGGCAACACCGGGGAGCTGTTTTTT.

The chain combines TRBV15 with TRBJ2-1; no definite D call. Germline loops: CDR1 LNHNV, CDR2 YYDKDF (reference sequence). The germline V and J ends were trimmed by 3 bases and 5 bases, with 14 bases remaining between them. The CDR3 contains 15 residues. CDR3 nucleotides: TGTGCCACCAGCAGGGAAAAAACCCGGCACAATGAGCAGTTCTTC. This encodes CATSREKTRHNEQFF.

This sequence joins TRBV12-3 or TRBV12-4 and TRBJ2-3, with D perhaps TRBD2 (6 bases). Trimming took 6 bases from V and 7 from J, leaving 11 bases between them. The CDR3 has 12 amino acids. The CDR3 protein is CASRPGLYTQYF. CDR3 DNA: TGTGCCAGCAGGCCGGGACTCTATACGCAGTATTTT.

This clonotype showed up just a few times. J is TRBJ2-7 and V is TRBV12-3 or TRBV12-4, with D unclear. This CDR3 has 15 amino acids. V lost 1 base to trimming and J lost 3 bases, with 13 bases between them. The CDR3 reads CASSLEGDVSYEQYF. CDR3 sequence (DNA): TGTGCCAGCAGTTTAGAAGGCGATGTGAGCTACGAGCAGTACTTC.

The V call is TRBV11-2, the J call TRBJ2-1, with no clear D. CDR1 is SGHAT and CDR2 is FQNNGV in the germline V gene. Trimming stripped 5 bases from V and 5 bases from J, with 13 bases between. The CDR3 extends over 14 amino acids. CDR3 nucleotides: TGTGCCAGCAGCCGACCCCACGGAAACAATGAGCAGTTCTTC. The encoded protein is CASSRPHGNNEQFF.

V gene TRBV5-1 combines with J gene TRBJ2-3; D is perhaps TRBD2 (6 bases). This CDR3 spans 13 amino acids. Germline CDR1 reads SGHRS; CDR2 reads YFSETQ. V was shortened by 4 bases and J by 7 bases, with 13 bases between the two germline ends. In nucleotides, the CDR3 is TGCGCCAGCAGCGCCACCGGGACTCATACGCAGTATTTT. Its translation: CASSATGTHTQYF. Full variable domain (remainder filled in from reference TRBV5-1 and TRBJ2-3): KAGVTQTPRYLIKTRGQQVTLSCSPISGHRSVSWYQQTPGQGLQFLFEYFSETQRNKGNFPGRFSGRQFSNSRSEMNVSTLELGDSALYLCASSATGTHTQYFGPGTRLTVL.

This clonotype was detected a few times. The V call is TRBV7-2, the J call TRBJ1-2; a possible D gene is TRBD1 (5 bases). Germline CDR1 reads SGHTA; CDR2 reads FQGNSA. V was trimmed by 5 bases and J by 2 bases, leaving 12 bases between them. The CDR3 has 14 residues. The CDR3 DNA sequence: TGTGCCAGCAGCAGGGGTCATGCCAACTATGGCTACACCTTC. It specifies CASSRGHANYGYTF.

This rearrangement joins TRBV7-9 to TRBJ2-7; 7 bases are shared with TRBD1. The ends lost 5 bases at V and 1 base at J; junction bases unmatched: 8. This CDR3 is built from 15 residues. Germline loops: CDR1 SEHNR, CDR2 FQNEAQ (reference sequence). DNA for the CDR3: TGTGCCAGCAGCCCGGGACAGCCAGGGTCCTACGAGCAGTACTTC. This sequence encodes CASSPGQPGSYEQYF.

This rearrangement joins TRBV12-3 or TRBV12-4 to TRBJ2-2, with 11 bases matching TRBD2. The length of the CDR3 is 16 residues. V was clipped by 3 bases and J by 5 bases; unmatched bases: 5. The CDR3 sequence: CASSFSGGARTGELFF. CDR3 DNA: TGTGCCAGCAGTTTTAGCGGGGGGGCGAGGACCGGGGAGCTGTTTTTT.

The chain links TRBV11-1 to TRBJ1-1, with D unresolved. V lost 5 bases to trimming and J lost 0 bases, with 22 bases between them. Germline values: CDR1 SGHAT, CDR2 FQDESV (reference sequence). This CDR3 is built from 18 residues. CDR3 DNA: TGTGCCAGCAGCCTTGTTGCCCATGCCGGACCACTGAACACTGAAGCTTTCTTT. Translated: CASSLVAHAGPLNTEAFF.

Only a few counts were recorded for this clonotype. The chain carries TRBV5-6 and TRBJ1-6; the D gene is possibly TRBD1 (6 bases). Trimming pared 3 bases from V and 9 bases from J, leaving 16 bases between. This CDR3 has 15 amino acids. Germline CDR1 reads SGHDT; CDR2 reads YYEEEE. CDR3 region: CASSSRTQGGSPLHF. Written as DNA, the CDR3 is TGTGCCAGCAGCTCCCGTACACAGGGTGGTTCACCCCTCCACTTT.

The chain employs TRBV7-2 and TRBJ2-1, with 10 bases that match TRBD2. Germline CDR1 reads SGHTA; CDR2 reads FQGNSA. CDR3 length: 17 residues. The V segment lost 2 bases and the J segment 3 bases; nucleotides outside the gene matches: 7. The CDR3 DNA is TGTGCCAGCAGCTTACTAGCGGGAGAAAAGGGCTACAATGAGCAGTTCTTC. It is translated as CASSLLAGEKGYNEQFF. Looking up the rest from reference TRBV7-2 and TRBJ2-1 gives the full variable domain: GAGVSQSPSNKVTEKGKDVELRCDPISGHTALYWYRQSLGQGLEFLIYFQGNSAPDKSGLPSDRFSAERTGGSVSTLTIQRTQQEDSAVYLCASSLLAGEKGYNEQFFGPGTRLTVL.

This clonotype was counted once. The CDR3 region is CASSPEQGVYNEQFF. The DNA for the CDR3 is TGTGCCAGCAGTCCCGAACAGGGGGTATACAATGAGCAGTTCTTC. V usage is TRBV5-5 and J usage is TRBJ2-1; 8 bases map to TRBD1. The germline CDR1 and CDR2 sequences are SGHKS and YYEKEE (reference sequence). The CDR3 consists of 15 residues. V was clipped by 5 bases and J by 4 bases; unmatched bases: 8. Variable domain in full (rest from reference TRBV5-5 and TRBJ2-1): DAGVTQSPTHLIKTRGQQVTLRCSPISGHKSVSWYQQVLGQGPQFIFQYYEKEERGRGNFPDRFSARQFPNYSSELNVNALLLGDSALYLCASSPEQGVYNEQFFGPGTRLTVL.

The table lists this clonotype with a few counts. The chain couples TRBV20-1 to TRBJ2-5; 8 nucleotides agree with TRBD1. CDR1 is DFQATT, CDR2 SNEGSKA, per germline (reference sequence). The V segment lost 6 bases and the J segment 6 bases; nucleotides outside the gene matches: 6. The CDR3 is 12 residues long. This CDR3 reads CSATRGQKTQYF. CDR3 sequence (DNA): TGCAGTGCCACCAGGGGGCAGAAGACCCAGTACTTC.

This clonotype came up a few times. CDR3 protein: CSARDFTGYSPLHF. The CDR3 nucleotides read TGCAGTGCTAGAGATTTTACAGGGTATTCACCCCTCCACTTT. This sequence joins TRBV20-1 and TRBJ1-6, with a tentative D call TRBD1 (6 bases). The germline CDR1 and CDR2 sequences are DFQATT and SNEGSKA (reference sequence). CDR3 length: 14 amino acids. Trimming took 0 bases from V and 8 from J, leaving 11 bases between them.

This clonotype was seen more than once but under ten times. The chain couples TRBV6-1 to TRBJ1-6; possibly TRBD1 for D (5 bases). Looked up from germline, CDR1 is MNHNS and CDR2 is SASEGT. The ends were cut back, 4 bases at V and 8 bases at J, with 15 bases in the middle. This CDR3 is 15 amino acids long. Here the CDR3 DNA reads TGTGCCAGCAGTGCCACCAGCAGGGTGGATTCACCCCTCCACTTT. Its translation is CASSATSRVDSPLHF.

This clonotype was detected only a few times. The genes are TRBV6-2 or TRBV6-3 and TRBJ1-2; no clear D gene. Trimming cost V 2 bases and J 2 bases, with 15 bases left between them. Germline CDR1 reads MNHEY; CDR2 reads SVGEGT. This CDR3 spans 16 amino acids. For the CDR3, the DNA is TGTGCCAGCAGTTACGGGTCGGCAGGAGTCAACTATGGCTACACCTTC. Residues: CASSYGSAGVNYGYTF.

In this sample, this clonotype turned up many times. V is TRBV27 and J is TRBJ2-1, with D uncertain. From germline, CDR1 is MNHEY and CDR2 SMNVEV (reference sequence). The V gene lost 4 bases and the J gene lost 0 bases, with 13 bases spanning the gap. The CDR3 is 16 amino acids. As DNA, the CDR3 is TGTGCCAGCAGTTCCCCGATGGCTAGCTCCTACAATGAGCAGTTCTTC. This gives the protein CASSSPMASSYNEQFF.